This T cell receptor beta chain was sequenced for a study of beta chain features in type 1 diabetes. Study at large: Researchers looked at some 110 million sorted cells across all samples.

Expressed TCRB transcripts were sequenced because the entire RNA isolate underwent reverse transcription. The method was immunoSEQ multiplex PCR; TCRdb's version includes in-frame clones alone and lacks a portion of them. The data contain more than 300,000 clones, less than 10% of them singletons. The study, taken as a whole, reports: Patients with type 1 diabetes carried fewer insertions and had more deletions at their VDJ junctions. It was among patients, rather than healthy donors, that naive, central memory and Treg TCRB repertoires appeared more similar.

In its sample, this clone was seen many times. The antigen is not known. Germline CDR1 and CDR2: LNHNV and YYDKDF (reference sequence). V was trimmed by 4 bases and J by 1 base, leaving 14 bases between them. CDR3 length: 16 residues. CD45RO/CCR7/CD25/CD127/CD95/CD27 separated CD4+ naive, central memory, regulatory and stem cell-like memory cells by sorting. This receptor was obtained from a young woman in good health. Sequenced input: central memory CD4+ T cells from blood. The chain has TRBV15 and TRBJ2-4; TRBD2 might be the D (6 bases). This CDR3 reads CATSKGLQPAKNIQYF. The CDR3 coding sequence is TGTGCCACCAGCAAGGGACTTCAGCCCGCCAAAAACATTCAGTACTTC.